One TCR beta chain is described in this entry. This sample is drawn from a study of cytomegalovirus exposure and HLA in healthy donors. This CDR3 spans 14 amino acids. Germline V gene lookup returns CDR1 SGHVS and CDR2 FQNEAQ. Losses at the gene ends were 5 bases for V and 4 bases for J; bases not matched to a gene: 5. Profiled with immunoSEQ multiplex PCR; TCRdb holds only in-frame clones, not every one. This table has approximately 58,000 clones, 90% to 95% appearing once. The sequence came from a woman younger than 30 in good health and CMV-seropositive. This rearrangement joins TRBV7-8 to TRBJ2-7; TRBD1 matches 10 bases. The sequencing sample was made of PBMCs. CDR3 nucleotides: TGTGCCAGCAGCCACTCGGGACAGGGGTACGAGCAGTACTTC. Its protein is CASSHSGQGYEQYF.